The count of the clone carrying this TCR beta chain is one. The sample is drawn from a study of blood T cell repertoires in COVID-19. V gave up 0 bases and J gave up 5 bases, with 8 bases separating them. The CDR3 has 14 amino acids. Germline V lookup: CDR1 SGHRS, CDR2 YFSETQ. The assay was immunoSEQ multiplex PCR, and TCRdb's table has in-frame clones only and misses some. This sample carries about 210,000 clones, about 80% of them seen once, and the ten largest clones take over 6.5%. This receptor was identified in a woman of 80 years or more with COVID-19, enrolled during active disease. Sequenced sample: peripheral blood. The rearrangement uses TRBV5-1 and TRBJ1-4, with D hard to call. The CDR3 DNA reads TGCGCCAGCAGCTTGGCGGGAGTGAATGAAAAACTGTTTTTT. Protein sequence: CASSLAGVNEKLFF.